The sequence of this TCR beta chain was determined in a study of T cell responses to AZD1222 COVID-19 vaccine. TCRdb keeps only in-frame clones here, not all; method: immunoSEQ multiplex PCR. The profile shows 89,000 or so clones, around 84% of them singletons. V was clipped by 5 bases and J by 4 bases, with 11 bases between them. The CDR3 sequence is 13 residues long. The germline gives CDR1 MGHRA, CDR2 YSYEKL. This clone was seen a few times. The TCR originated in an adult who received the AZD1222 COVID-19 vaccine. The material was peripheral blood, obtained 28 days after the second AZD1222 dose. J is TRBJ1-1 and V is TRBV4-1; D might be TRBD1 (5 bases). This chain's CDR3 is CASSMRGATEAFF. The CDR3 region has the DNA TGCGCCAGCAGCATGCGGGGCGCCACTGAAGCTTTCTTT.